This T cell receptor (beta chain) stems from a study of control samples from healthy donors and cancer patients. Germline V lookup: CDR1 SGDLS, CDR2 YYNGEE. The CDR3 consists of 14 residues. V lost 4 bases, J lost 10 bases, and 9 bases stayed unmatched. In regard to this clone: The sample contains more than one DNA sequence encoding this CDR3.

The method was immunoSEQ multiplex PCR; TCRdb's version includes in-frame clones alone and lacks a portion of them. This table holds 150,000 to 200,000 clones, 90% to 95% found once. This receptor was obtained from a woman between 25 and 40 years old in good health. The sample consisted of blood. V is TRBV9 and J is TRBJ2-1; the match to TRBD2 covers 9 bases. CDR3 in DNA: TGTGCCAGCAGCACCGCGGGGGGGCCTAGGGAGCAGTTCTTC. Protein: CASSTAGGPREQFF. Based on the CDR3 plus reference TRBV9 and TRBJ2-1, the full variable domain is DSGVTQTPKHLITATGQRVTLRCSPRSGDLSVYWYQQSLDQGLQFLIQYYNGEERAKGNILERFSAQQFPDLHSELNLSSLELGDSALYFCASSTAGGPREQFFGPGTRLTVL.